The present T cell receptor beta chain was sequenced within a study of OX40 agonist ivuxolimab in advanced cancers. Overall study results and limits: Nonresponders, in some cases, also had low normalized T-cell clonal expansion.

V shed 4 bases, J shed 5 bases, and the junction held 6 bases outside the gene matches. Germline CDR1 reads SGHKS; CDR2 reads YYEKEE (reference sequence). This CDR3 is 14 amino acids long. Of note for this clone: Its antigen remains unidentified.

Sequenced by immunoSEQ multiplex PCR; TCRdb stores in-frame clones only, minus some. The sample carries fewer than 90,000 clones, approximately 90% recorded once. Blood samples were obtained at baseline, cycle 4 day 1, and cycle 7 day 1. The sample was CD4+ or CD8+ T cells sorted from blood, taken in a trial of the OX40 agonist ivuxolimab. This sequence joins TRBV5-5 and TRBJ2-1, with 7 bases fitting TRBD1. This receptor was taken from an adult with an advanced solid tumor such as melanoma, head and neck, liver or kidney cancer. CDR3 nucleotides: TGTGCCAGCAGCAGCCGGGGACAGAACAATGAGCAGTTCTTC. This translates into CASSSRGQNNEQFF. Combining the CDR3 with reference TRBV5-5 and TRBJ2-1 gives the whole variable domain DAGVTQSPTHLIKTRGQQVTLRCSPISGHKSVSWYQQVLGQGPQFIFQYYEKEERGRGNFPDRFSARQFPNYSSELNVNALLLGDSALYLCASSSRGQNNEQFFGPGTRLTVL.